This T cell receptor beta chain is drawn from a study of blood T cell repertoires in COVID-19. Study context: The United States, Italy and Spain provided the acute and convalescent COVID-19 samples. The cDNA or gDNA used as material had been derived from T cells, B-cell-depleted T cells, or PBMCs.

Per the original data handling: Estimates of nucleated cell counts were drawn from the amplification of reference gene primers. Data came from immunoSEQ multiplex PCR; TCRdb stores just in-frame clones and leaves some out. The V and J calls and clone size come from that table; D and trimming were worked out from the DNA. The sample shows fewer than 450,000 clones, 88% of them seen only once. Between the trimmed V and J ends, which lost 3 bases and 6 bases, there was a span of 18 bases. CDR1 is GTSNPN and CDR2 is SVGIG in the germline V gene (reference sequence). The CDR3 has 15 amino acids. Seattle enrolled patients during active infection and tracked them longitudinally.

This chain joins TRBV30 and TRBJ2-4; maybe TRBD1 (6 bases). The sequencing input was peripheral blood. The receptor's source is a woman aged 50 to 60 with COVID-19, enrolled during active disease. The CDR3 DNA reads as TGTGCCTGGAGGAGTGCAGGGCCCAGGGGAAACATTCAGTACTTC. Protein sequence: CAWRSAGPRGNIQYF.